This TCR beta chain came from a study of T cell clones after liver transplantation. The method was immunoSEQ multiplex PCR; TCRdb's version includes in-frame clones alone and lacks a portion of them. The table includes tens of thousands of clones, roughly 71% detected once. Germline CDR1 is LNHNV and CDR2 is YYDKDF (reference sequence). This CDR3 is 13 amino acids long. Trimming took 1 base from V and 8 from J, leaving 10 bases between them. This clonotype was obtained from a human patient who received a liver transplant. The graft donor may have given rise to some T cells. The V call is TRBV15, the J call TRBJ2-3; D is undetermined. The source material was CD4+ T cells from blood, sampled at the 22-month timepoint. The CDR3 loop is CATSRGPPVTQYF. The CDR3 region has the DNA TGTGCCACCAGCAGAGGCCCCCCTGTTACGCAGTATTTT.